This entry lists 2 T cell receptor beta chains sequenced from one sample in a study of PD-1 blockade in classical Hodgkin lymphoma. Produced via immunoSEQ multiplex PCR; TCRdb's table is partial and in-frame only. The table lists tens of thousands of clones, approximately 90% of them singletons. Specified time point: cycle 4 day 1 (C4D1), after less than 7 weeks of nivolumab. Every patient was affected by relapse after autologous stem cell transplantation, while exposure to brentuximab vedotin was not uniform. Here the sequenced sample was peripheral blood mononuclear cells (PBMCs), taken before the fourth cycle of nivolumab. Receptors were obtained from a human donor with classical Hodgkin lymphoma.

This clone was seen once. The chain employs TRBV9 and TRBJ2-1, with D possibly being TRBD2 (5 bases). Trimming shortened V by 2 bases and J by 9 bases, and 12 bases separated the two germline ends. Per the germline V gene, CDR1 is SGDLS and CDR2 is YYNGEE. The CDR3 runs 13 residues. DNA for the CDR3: TGTGCCAGCAGCGTTACTAGTACTGGTGAGCAGTTCTTC. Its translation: CASSVTSTGEQFF.

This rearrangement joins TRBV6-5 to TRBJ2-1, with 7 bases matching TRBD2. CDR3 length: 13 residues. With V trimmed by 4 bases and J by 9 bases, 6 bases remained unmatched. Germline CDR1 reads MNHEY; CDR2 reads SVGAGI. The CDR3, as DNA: TGTGCCAGCAGTTCAAGCGGGAACGGTGAGCAGTTCTTC. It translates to CASSSSGNGEQFF.